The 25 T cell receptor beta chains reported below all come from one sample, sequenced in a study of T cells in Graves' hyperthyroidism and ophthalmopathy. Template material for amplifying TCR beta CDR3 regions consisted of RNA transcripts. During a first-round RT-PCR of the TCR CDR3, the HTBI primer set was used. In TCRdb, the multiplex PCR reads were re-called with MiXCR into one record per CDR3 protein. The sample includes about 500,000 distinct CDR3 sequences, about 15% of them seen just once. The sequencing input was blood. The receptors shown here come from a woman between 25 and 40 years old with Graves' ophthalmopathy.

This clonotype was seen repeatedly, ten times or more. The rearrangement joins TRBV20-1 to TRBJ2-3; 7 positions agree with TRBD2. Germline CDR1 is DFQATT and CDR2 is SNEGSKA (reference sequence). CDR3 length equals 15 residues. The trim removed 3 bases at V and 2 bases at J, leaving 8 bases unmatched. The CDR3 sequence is CSASKSGEDTDTQYF. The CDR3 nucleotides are TGCAGTGCTAGTAAAAGCGGGGAAGACACAGATACGCAGTATTTT.

The CDR3 DNA reads as TGTGCCAGCAGCCAAGTTCACAGGGGGCATCGCTACTTC. It encodes CASSQVHRGHRYF. The V and J genes are TRBV3-2 and TRBJ2-5; the D call in the table, TRBD1, was not verified against the DNA. TRBV3-2 is a documented pseudogene. CDR3 length: 13 amino acids.

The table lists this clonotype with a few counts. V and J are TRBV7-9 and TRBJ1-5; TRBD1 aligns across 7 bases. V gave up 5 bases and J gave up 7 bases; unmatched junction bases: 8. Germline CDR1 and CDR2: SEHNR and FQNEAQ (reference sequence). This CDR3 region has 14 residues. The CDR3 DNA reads TGTGCCAGCAGCCCGACAGGGCCAGGGCAGCCCCAGCATTTT. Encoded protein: CASSPTGPGQPQHF.

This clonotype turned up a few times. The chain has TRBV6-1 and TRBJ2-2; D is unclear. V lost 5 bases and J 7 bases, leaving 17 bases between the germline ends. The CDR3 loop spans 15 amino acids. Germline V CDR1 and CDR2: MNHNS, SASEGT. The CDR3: CASSRAGYEYGELFF. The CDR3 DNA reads TGTGCCAGCAGTCGAGCTGGGTATGAATACGGGGAGCTGTTTTTT.

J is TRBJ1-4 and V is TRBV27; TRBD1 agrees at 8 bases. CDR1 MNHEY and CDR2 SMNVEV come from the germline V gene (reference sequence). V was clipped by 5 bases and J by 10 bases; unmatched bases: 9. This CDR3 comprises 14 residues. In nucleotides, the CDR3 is TGTGCCAGCAGTCCGGACAGGGTTCGTCGAAAACTGTTTTTT. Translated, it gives CASSPDRVRRKLFF.

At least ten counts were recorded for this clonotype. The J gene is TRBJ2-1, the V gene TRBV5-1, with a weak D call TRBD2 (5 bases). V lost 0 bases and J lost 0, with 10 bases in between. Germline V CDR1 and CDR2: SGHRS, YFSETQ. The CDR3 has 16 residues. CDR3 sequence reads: CASSLVSGSSYNEQFF. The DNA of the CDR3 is TGCGCCAGCAGCTTGGTTTCGGGGAGCTCCTACAATGAGCAGTTCTTC.

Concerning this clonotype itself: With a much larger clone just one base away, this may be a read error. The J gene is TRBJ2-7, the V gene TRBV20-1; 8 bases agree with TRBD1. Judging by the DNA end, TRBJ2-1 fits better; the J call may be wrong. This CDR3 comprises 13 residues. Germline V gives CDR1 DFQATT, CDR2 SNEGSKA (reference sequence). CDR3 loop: CSADRGAFYEQFF. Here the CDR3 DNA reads TGCAGTGCCGACAGGGGTGCCTTCTACGAGCAGTTCTTC.

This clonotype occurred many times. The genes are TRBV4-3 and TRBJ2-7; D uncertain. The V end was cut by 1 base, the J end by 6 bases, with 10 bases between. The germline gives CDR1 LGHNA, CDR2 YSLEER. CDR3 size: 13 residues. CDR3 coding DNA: TGCGCCAGCAGCCAAGGAGCACAGACCGAGCAGTACTTC. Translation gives CASSQGAQTEQYF.

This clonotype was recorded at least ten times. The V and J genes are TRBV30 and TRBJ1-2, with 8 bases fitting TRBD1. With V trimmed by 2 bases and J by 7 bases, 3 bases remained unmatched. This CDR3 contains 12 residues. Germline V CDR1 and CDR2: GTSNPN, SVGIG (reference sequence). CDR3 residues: CAWSPDRAGYTF. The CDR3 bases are TGTGCCTGGAGTCCGGACAGGGCTGGCTACACCTTC.

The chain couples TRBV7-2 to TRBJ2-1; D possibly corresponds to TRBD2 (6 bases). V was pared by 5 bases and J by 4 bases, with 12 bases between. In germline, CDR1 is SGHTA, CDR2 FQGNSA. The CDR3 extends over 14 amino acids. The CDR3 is CASSSLALYNEQFF. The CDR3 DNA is TGTGCCAGCAGCAGTCTAGCGCTTTACAATGAGCAGTTCTTC.

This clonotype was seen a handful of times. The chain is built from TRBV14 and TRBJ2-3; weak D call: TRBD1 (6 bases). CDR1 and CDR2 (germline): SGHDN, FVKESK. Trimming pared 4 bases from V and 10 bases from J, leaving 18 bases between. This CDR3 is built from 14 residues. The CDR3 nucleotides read TGTGCCAGCAGCCGGAGTCCAGGGGTGGAGGCGCAGTATTTT. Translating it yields CASSRSPGVEAQYF.

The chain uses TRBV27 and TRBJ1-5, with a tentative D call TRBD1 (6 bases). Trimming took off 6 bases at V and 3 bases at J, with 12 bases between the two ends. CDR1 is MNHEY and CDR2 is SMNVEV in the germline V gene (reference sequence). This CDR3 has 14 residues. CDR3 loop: CASRPGTTNQPQHF. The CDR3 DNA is TGTGCCAGCAGACCCGGGACAACCAATCAGCCCCAGCATTTT.

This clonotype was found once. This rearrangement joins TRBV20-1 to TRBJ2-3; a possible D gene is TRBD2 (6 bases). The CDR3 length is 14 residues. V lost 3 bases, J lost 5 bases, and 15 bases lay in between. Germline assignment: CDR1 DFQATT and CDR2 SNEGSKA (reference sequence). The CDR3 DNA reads TGCAGTGCTAGGGCGAACCAGGGAGGAGATACGCAGTATTTT. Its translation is CSARANQGGDTQYF.

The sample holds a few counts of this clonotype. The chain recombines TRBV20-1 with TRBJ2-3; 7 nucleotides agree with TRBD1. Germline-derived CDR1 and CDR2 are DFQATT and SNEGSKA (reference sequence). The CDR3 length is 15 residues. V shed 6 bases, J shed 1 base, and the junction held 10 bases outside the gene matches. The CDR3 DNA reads TGCAGTGCCCCAAGGGGGCGGGCACGCACAGATACGCAGTATTTT. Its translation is CSAPRGRARTDTQYF.

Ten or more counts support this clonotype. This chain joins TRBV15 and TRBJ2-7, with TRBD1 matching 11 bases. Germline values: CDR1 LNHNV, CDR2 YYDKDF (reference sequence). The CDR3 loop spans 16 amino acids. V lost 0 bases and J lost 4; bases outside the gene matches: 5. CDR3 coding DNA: TGTGCCACCAGCAGAGATTGGGGACAGGGGGAATACGAGCAGTACTTC. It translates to CATSRDWGQGEYEQYF. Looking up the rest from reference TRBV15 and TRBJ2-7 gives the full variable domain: DAMVIQNPRYQVTQFGKPVTLSCSQTLNHNVMYWYQQKSSQAPKLLFHYYDKDFNNEADTPDNFQSRRPNTSFCFLDIRSPGLGDTAMYLCATSRDWGQGEYEQYFGPGTRLTVT.

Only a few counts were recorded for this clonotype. CDR3 sequence: CASSVTFRGVLVYGYTF. CDR3 DNA sequence: TGTGCCAGCAGCGTGACGTTCCGGGGAGTGTTAGTCTATGGCTACACCTTC. This chain links TRBV5-5 with TRBJ1-2; no reliable D call. Germline loops: CDR1 SGHKS, CDR2 YYEKEE (reference sequence). V was clipped by 4 bases and J by 4 bases, with 23 bases between them. The CDR3 totals 17 residues.

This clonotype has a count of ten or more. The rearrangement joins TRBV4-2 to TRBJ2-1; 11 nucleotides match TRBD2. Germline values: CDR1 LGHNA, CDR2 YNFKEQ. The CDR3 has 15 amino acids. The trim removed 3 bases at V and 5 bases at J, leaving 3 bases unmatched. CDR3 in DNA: TGTGCCAGCAGCCAGGCGGGACTAGCGGACAATGAGCAGTTCTTC. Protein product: CASSQAGLADNEQFF.

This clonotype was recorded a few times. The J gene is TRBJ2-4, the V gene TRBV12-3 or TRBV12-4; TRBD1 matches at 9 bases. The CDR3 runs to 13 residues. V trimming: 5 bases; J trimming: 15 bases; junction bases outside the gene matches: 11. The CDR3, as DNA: TGTGCCAGCAGTCTCCTAAGACAGGGGGAGGTGTACTTC. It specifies CASSLLRQGEVYF.

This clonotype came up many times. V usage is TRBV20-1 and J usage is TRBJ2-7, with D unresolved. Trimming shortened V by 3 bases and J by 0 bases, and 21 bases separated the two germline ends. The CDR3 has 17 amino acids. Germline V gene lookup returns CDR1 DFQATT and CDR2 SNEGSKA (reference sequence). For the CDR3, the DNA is TGCAGTGCTAGCGCTGGCGCGAACCTACTTCCCTCCTACGAGCAGTACTTC. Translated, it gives CSASAGANLLPSYEQYF.

CDR3 sequence reads: CASSDLGGEPSYEQYF. CDR3 nucleotide sequence: TGTGCCAGCTCGGACTTAGGCGGAGAGCCCTCCTACGAGCAGTACTTC. V gene TRBV6-2 or TRBV6-3 combines with J gene TRBJ2-7; possibly TRBD2 for D (5 bases). Trimming shortened V by 8 bases and J by 0 bases, and 20 bases separated the two germline ends. CDR1 and CDR2 from the germline V gene are MNHEY and SVGEGT. CDR3 length: 16 residues.

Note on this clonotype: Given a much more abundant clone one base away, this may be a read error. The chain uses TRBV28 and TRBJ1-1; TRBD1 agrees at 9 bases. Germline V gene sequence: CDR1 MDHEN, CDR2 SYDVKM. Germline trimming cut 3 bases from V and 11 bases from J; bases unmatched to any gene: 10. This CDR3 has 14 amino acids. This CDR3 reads CASSLGQGLSWAFF. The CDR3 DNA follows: TGTGCCAGCAGTTTGGGACAGGGCCTGTCATGGGCTTTCTTT.

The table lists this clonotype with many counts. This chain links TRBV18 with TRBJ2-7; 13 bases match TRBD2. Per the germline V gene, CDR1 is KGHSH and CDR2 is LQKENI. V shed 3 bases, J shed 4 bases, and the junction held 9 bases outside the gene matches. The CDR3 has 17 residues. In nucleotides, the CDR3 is TGTGCCAGCTCACCGGGGACTAGCGGGAAGGGCCGGTACGAGCAGTACTTC. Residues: CASSPGTSGKGRYEQYF.

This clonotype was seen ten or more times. The chain's CDR3 is CASSEGGAYEQYF. DNA of the CDR3: TGTGCCAGCAGTGAAGGGGGGGCTTACGAGCAGTACTTC. The genes are TRBV2 and TRBJ2-7; D may be TRBD1 or TRBD2 (6 bases each). This CDR3 is 13 amino acids long. Deletions cut 1 base from V and 4 bases from J, with 8 bases between. In germline, CDR1 is SNHLY, CDR2 FYNNEI.

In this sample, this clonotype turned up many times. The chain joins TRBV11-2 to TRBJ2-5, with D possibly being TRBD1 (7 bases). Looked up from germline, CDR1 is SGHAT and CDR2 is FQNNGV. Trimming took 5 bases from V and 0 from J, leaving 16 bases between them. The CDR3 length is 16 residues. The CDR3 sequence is CASSQGGGTNQETQYF. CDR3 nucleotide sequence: TGTGCCAGCAGCCAAGGGGGCGGGACGAACCAAGAGACCCAGTACTTC.

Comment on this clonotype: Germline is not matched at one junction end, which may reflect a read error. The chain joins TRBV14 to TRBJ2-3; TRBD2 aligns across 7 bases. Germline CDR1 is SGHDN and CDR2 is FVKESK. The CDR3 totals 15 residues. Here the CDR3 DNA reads TGTGCCAGCAGCCAACTAGCGGAAGGCACAGATGCGCAGTATTTT. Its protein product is CASSQLAEGTDAQYF.